The TCR beta chain described here comes from a study of shared clonotypes between healthy human individuals. This clone was seen a handful of times. The CDR3 length is 11 residues. V dropped 4 bases and J dropped 11 bases, with 11 bases sitting between them. Per the germline V gene, CDR1 is SGHTA and CDR2 is FQGTGA. Profiled with immunoSEQ multiplex PCR; TCRdb holds only in-frame clones, not every one. The sample lists some 2,500,000 clones; around 92% were seen once. The receptor comes from a man between 18 and 35 years old in good health. Some clones in this sample may be carry-over from other donors' samples. The chain employs TRBV7-3 and TRBJ1-1, with D perhaps TRBD1 (6 bases). Sequencing was done on a sample of naive CD4+ T cells from PBMCs. This sample's subset: CD45RA+ positively selected. CDR3 sequence: CASSSGVKAFF. CDR3 nucleotides: TGTGCCAGCAGCTCAGGGGTTAAGGCTTTCTTT.